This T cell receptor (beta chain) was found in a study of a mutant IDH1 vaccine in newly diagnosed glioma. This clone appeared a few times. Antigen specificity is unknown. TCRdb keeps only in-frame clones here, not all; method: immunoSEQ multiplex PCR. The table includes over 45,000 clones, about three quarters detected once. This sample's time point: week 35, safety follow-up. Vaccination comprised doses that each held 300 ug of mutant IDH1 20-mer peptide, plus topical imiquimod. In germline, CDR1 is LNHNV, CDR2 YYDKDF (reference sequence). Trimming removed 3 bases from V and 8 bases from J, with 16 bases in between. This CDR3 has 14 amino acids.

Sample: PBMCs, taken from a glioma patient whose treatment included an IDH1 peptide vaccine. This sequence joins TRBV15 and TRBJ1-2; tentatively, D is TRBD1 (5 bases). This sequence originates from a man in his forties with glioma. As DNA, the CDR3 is TGTGCCACCAGCAGGGGGGGGGATTCGGCCGGCTACACCTTC. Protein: CATSRGGDSAGYTF.